This T cell receptor (beta chain) was recovered during a study of cytomegalovirus exposure and HLA in healthy donors. Broader study findings: A later analysis found TCR association rates differed by HLA locus, highest for DRB1 and lowest for HLA-C. Fewer N-insertions than the roughly 630-donor mean were reportedly shown by an Asian-associated ancestry cluster in a later analysis.

This clone was seen only once. Its target is unknown. V lost 2 bases, J lost 0 bases, and 3 bases stayed unmatched. The CDR3 covers 15 residues. Germline CDR1 SGHAT, CDR2 FQNNGV. Amplification used 60 Vbeta primers and 13 Jbeta primers. Clones were read by immunoSEQ multiplex PCR, and TCRdb kept only the in-frame ones, dropping some. This sample carries around 200,000 clones, over 70% of them seen once, and the ten largest clones take around 3.2%. The rearrangement joins TRBV11-2 to TRBJ1-1, with 7 bases aligning to TRBD1. Sequencing was done on a sample of PBMCs. The receptor was derived from a female donor in good health and CMV-seronegative. The CDR3 is CASSLMQGVNTEAFF. The CDR3 nucleotides read TGTGCCAGCAGCTTAATGCAGGGGGTGAACACTGAAGCTTTCTTT.